The clone carrying this T cell receptor beta chain was seen a handful of times. Its specificity is unknown. Those donating, healthy Caucasian individuals from Russia, were aged 6 to 90. Germline loops: CDR1 MDHEN, CDR2 SYDVKM. J gave up 8 bases and V 4 bases, and 14 bases lay outside the gene matches. The CDR3 spans 16 residues. This entry is derived from a study of blood T cells in healthy people across ages. A second roughly 7 to 12 cycle PCR used barcoded and J-beta primers. Each cDNA was tagged by a template-switch adaptor containing 12 random nucleotides. TCRdb reprocessed the 5' RACE reads via MiXCR and lists one record per CDR3 protein. The sample has over 1,500,000 distinct CDR3 sequences, about 50% seen once. Overall study findings and caveats: The percentage of naive T cells correlated strongly with TCR beta diversity. Total diversity from one million sequenced T cells was likely underestimated.

Sequenced material: blood. V gene TRBV28 combines with J gene TRBJ2-4; 7 nucleotides agree with TRBD1. The sequence derives from a woman in her thirties or forties in good health. The DNA of the CDR3 is TGTGCCAGCAGTTCCCCCCTATCGACAGGGTTATACATTCAGTACTTC. This codes for CASSSPLSTGLYIQYF.